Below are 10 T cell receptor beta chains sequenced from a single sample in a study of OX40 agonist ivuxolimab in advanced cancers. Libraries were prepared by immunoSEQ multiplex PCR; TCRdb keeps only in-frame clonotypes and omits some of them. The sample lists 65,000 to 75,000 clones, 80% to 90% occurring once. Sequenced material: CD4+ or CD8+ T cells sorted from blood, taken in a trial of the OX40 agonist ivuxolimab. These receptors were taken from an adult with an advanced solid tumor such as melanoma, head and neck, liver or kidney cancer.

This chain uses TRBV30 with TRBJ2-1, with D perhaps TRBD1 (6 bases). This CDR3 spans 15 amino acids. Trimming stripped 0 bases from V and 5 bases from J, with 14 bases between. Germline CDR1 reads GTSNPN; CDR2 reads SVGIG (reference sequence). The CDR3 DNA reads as TGTGCCTGGAGTGTACTGAGGCCAGGGGACAATGAGCAGTTCTTC. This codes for CAWSVLRPGDNEQFF.

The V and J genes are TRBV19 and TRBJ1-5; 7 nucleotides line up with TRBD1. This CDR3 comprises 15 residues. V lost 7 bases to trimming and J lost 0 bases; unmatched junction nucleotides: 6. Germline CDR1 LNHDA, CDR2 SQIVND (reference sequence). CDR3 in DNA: TGTGCCAGTAACCGACAGGGCAATAGCAATCAGCCCCAGCATTTT. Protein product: CASNRQGNSNQPQHF.

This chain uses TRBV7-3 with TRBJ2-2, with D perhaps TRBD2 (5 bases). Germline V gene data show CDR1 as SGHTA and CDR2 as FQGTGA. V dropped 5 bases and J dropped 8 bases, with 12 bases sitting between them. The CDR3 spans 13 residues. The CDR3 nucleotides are TGTGCCAGCAGCCCCCGAAGAGGGGGGGAGCTGTTTTTT. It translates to CASSPRRGGELFF.

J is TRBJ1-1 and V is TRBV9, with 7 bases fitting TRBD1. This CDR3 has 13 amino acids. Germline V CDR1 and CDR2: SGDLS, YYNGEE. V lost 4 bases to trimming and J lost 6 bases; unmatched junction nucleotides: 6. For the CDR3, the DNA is TGTGCCAGCAGCCCGCAGGGGGGAGCTGAAGCTTTCTTT. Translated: CASSPQGGAEAFF.

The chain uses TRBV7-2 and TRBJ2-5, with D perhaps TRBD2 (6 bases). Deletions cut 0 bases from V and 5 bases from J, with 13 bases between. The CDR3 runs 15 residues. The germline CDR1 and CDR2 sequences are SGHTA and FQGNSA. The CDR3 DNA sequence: TGTGCCAGCAGCTTAGCGTTCCAGAGCGGGGAGACCCAGTACTTC. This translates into CASSLAFQSGETQYF.

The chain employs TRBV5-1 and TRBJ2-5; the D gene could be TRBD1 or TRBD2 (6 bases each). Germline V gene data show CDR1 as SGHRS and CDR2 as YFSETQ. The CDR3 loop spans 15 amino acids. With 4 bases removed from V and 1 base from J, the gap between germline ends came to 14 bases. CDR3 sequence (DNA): TGCGCCAGCAGCATATCGGGGGCGGTCCAAGAGACCCAGTACTTC. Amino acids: CASSISGAVQETQYF.

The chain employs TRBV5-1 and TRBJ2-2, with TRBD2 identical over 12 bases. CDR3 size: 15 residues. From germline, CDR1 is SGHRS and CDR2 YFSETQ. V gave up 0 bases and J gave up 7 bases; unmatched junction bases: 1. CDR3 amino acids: CASSLGLAGVGELFF. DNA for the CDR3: TGCGCCAGCAGCTTGGGACTAGCGGGAGTCGGGGAGCTGTTTTTT.

The CDR3 nucleotides are TGTGCCAGCAGTGATCGGGATGGCTACACCTTC. Protein: CASSDRDGYTF. This chain uses TRBV6-1 with TRBJ1-2; D gene uncertain. Germline CDR1 and CDR2: MNHNS and SASEGT. The CDR3 sequence is 11 residues long. Trimming removed 3 bases from V and 6 bases from J, with 5 bases in between.

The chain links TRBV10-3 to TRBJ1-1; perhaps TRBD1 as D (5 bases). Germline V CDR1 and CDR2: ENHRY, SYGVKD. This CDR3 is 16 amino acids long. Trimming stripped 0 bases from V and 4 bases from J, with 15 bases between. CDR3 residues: CAISESLGTLTTEAFF. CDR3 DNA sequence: TGTGCCATCAGTGAGTCGCTAGGGACCCTGACCACTGAAGCTTTCTTT.

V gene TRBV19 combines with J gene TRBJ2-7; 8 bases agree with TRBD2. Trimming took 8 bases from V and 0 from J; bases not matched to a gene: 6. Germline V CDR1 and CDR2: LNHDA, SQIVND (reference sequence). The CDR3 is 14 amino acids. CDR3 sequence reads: CASATSGSSYEQYF. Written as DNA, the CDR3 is TGTGCCAGTGCTACTAGCGGCAGCTCCTACGAGCAGTACTTC.